The 31 T cell receptor beta chains listed next were all sequenced from one sample in a study of blood T cells in healthy people across ages. Together with a sample-barcoded 5' primer, a J-beta primer mix was included in a second PCR lasting about 6 to 12 cycles. TCRdb used MiXCR to reprocess the 5' RACE reads, holding one entry per CDR3 protein. The table lists roughly 1.5 million distinct CDR3 sequences, 40% to 45% of them singletons. The sequenced material came from blood. The receptors were gathered from a woman under 30 in good health.

This clonotype turned up a few times. V usage is TRBV5-1 and J usage is TRBJ2-7; TRBD1 matches 8 bases. The trim removed 2 bases at V and 5 bases at J, leaving 9 bases unmatched. Germline assignment: CDR1 SGHRS and CDR2 YFSETQ. This CDR3 is built from 15 residues. This CDR3 is CASSFHDRGTNEQYF. Here the CDR3 DNA reads TGCGCCAGCAGCTTCCACGACAGGGGTACTAACGAGCAGTACTTC.

The chain couples TRBV29-1 to TRBJ2-5, with TRBD2 as a possible D gene (5 bases). The ends were cut back, 1 base at V and 11 bases at J, with 17 bases in the middle. The CDR3 loop spans 13 amino acids. CDR1 and CDR2 from the germline V gene are SQVTM and ANQGSEA. CDR3: CSVEGDNGGKQYF. The CDR3, as DNA: TGCAGCGTTGAAGGCGACAACGGAGGCAAGCAGTACTTC.

The chain carries TRBV27 and TRBJ2-7; 9 nucleotides match TRBD2. V shed 3 bases and J 0 bases; nucleotides not matched to a gene: 15. The germline V gene has CDR1 MNHEY and CDR2 SMNVEV (reference sequence). The CDR3 runs 19 residues. The CDR3 sequence: CASSFTASGEILSSYEQYF. The CDR3 coding sequence is TGTGCCAGCAGTTTTACGGCTAGCGGGGAGATCTTAAGCTCCTACGAGCAGTACTTC.

V usage is TRBV7-6 and J usage is TRBJ1-5; TRBD1 might be the D (6 bases). V was shortened by 5 bases and J by 4 bases, with 30 bases between the two germline ends. Per germline, CDR1 SGHVS and CDR2 FNYEAQ. CDR3 length: 20 amino acids. In nucleotides, the CDR3 is TGTGCCAGCAGCCCGTTTTTACTTAGTCTATCAGGGGCGGTTAATCAGCCCCAGCATTTT. Amino acid sequence: CASSPFLLSLSGAVNQPQHF.

This clonotype turned up a few times. This rearrangement joins TRBV9 to TRBJ2-1, with D maybe TRBD1 (5 bases). The CDR3 has 17 amino acids. Trimming took 0 bases from V and 0 from J, leaving 13 bases between them. The germline V gene has CDR1 SGDLS and CDR2 YYNGEE. CDR3 sequence: CASSVEDTPSSYNEQFF. DNA for the CDR3: TGTGCCAGCAGCGTAGAGGACACTCCCAGCTCCTACAATGAGCAGTTCTTC.

J is TRBJ2-5 and V is TRBV7-2; 10 bases fit TRBD2. This CDR3 comprises 17 residues. CDR1 SGHTA and CDR2 FQGNSA come from the germline V gene. V was clipped by 5 bases and J by 4 bases; unmatched bases: 13. This chain's CDR3 is CASSPSGGSYVGETQYF. CDR3 in DNA: TGTGCCAGCAGCCCTAGCGGGGGTAGTTACGTAGGAGAGACCCAGTACTTC.

There are a few counts of this clonotype. The chain employs TRBV18 and TRBJ2-1; D is ambiguous. V shed 1 base and J shed 7 bases, with 11 bases lying between them. CDR1 is KGHSH, CDR2 LQKENI, per germline. The length of the CDR3 is 14 residues. CDR3 in amino acids: CASSPRSSHNEQFF. The CDR3 nucleotides read TGTGCCAGCTCACCACGTAGCAGTCATAATGAGCAGTTCTTC.

The genes are TRBV14 and TRBJ2-6; D is undetermined. Trimming removed 2 bases from V and 3 bases from J, with 8 bases in between. The germline CDR1 and CDR2 sequences are SGHDN and FVKESK. The CDR3 runs 15 residues. The CDR3 region is CASSQSLGGANVLTF. In DNA form, the CDR3 reads TGTGCCAGCAGCCAATCCTTGGGTGGGGCCAACGTCCTGACTTTC.

This clonotype has a handful of counts. The chain recombines TRBV7-2 with TRBJ2-7, with unresolved D. CDR3 length equals 13 residues. Trimming left V 2 bases short and J 0 bases short, with 5 bases between. Germline values: CDR1 SGHTA, CDR2 FQGNSA. The chain's CDR3 is CASSLMSSYEQYF. The CDR3 coding sequence is TGTGCCAGCAGCTTAATGTCCTCCTACGAGCAGTACTTC. Filled out from reference TRBV7-2 and TRBJ2-7, the complete variable domain reads GAGVSQSPSNKVTEKGKDVELRCDPISGHTALYWYRQSLGQGLEFLIYFQGNSAPDKSGLPSDRFSAERTGGSVSTLTIQRTQQEDSAVYLCASSLMSSYEQYFGPGTRLTVT.

In its sample, this clonotype was seen many times. The chain employs TRBV20-1 and TRBJ2-1; 8 bases map to TRBD1. This CDR3 has 15 residues. V shed 6 bases and J 6 bases; nucleotides not matched to a gene: 13. The germline V gene encodes CDR1 DFQATT and CDR2 SNEGSKA (reference sequence). The CDR3 is CSALLRGRNSNEQFF. The DNA for the CDR3 is TGCAGTGCACTCCTCAGGGGGCGTAACAGCAATGAGCAGTTCTTC.

In regard to this clonotype: Relative to the germline gene, one junction end is altered; a read error may explain this. The rearrangement links TRBV6-5 to TRBJ1-1, with D possibly matching TRBD1 (5 bases). Germline V gives CDR1 MNHEY, CDR2 SVGAGI. There are 14 residues in the CDR3. CDR3: CVSSYPGGLTEAFF. CDR3 bases: TGTGTCAGCAGTTACCCCGGGGGACTCACTGAAGCTTTCTTT.

V and J are TRBV14 and TRBJ2-1, with D unresolved. V gave up 3 bases and J gave up 9 bases, with 12 bases separating them. This CDR3 spans 13 amino acids. Germline assignment: CDR1 SGHDN and CDR2 FVKESK. For the CDR3, the DNA is TGTGCCAGCAGCCAGAACCCATTTATTGAGCAGTTCTTC. Translated, it gives CASSQNPFIEQFF.

The chain combines TRBV7-3 with TRBJ2-1; 7 bases map to TRBD2. The CDR3 runs to 15 residues. CDR1 is SGHTA, CDR2 FQGTGA, per germline. J was trimmed by 8 bases and V by 2 bases; bases with no gene match: 9. As DNA, the CDR3 is TGTGCCAGCAGCTTAGGACGAGCGGGAATCGATGAGCAGTTCTTC. It encodes CASSLGRAGIDEQFF.

The rearrangement links TRBV7-9 to TRBJ1-2, with 7 bases matching TRBD1. The junction had 3 bases not matched to a gene; V was cut back by 8 bases and J by 3 bases. The germline gives CDR1 SEHNR, CDR2 FQNEAQ (reference sequence). The CDR3 loop spans 12 amino acids. CDR3 coding DNA: TGTGCCAGCCACAGGGGAGACTATGGCTACACCTTC. It codes for CASHRGDYGYTF.

The V and J genes are TRBV4-3 and TRBJ2-3; D uncertain. Germline V gives CDR1 LGHNA, CDR2 YSLEER. This CDR3 comprises 15 residues. V dropped 0 bases and J dropped 0 bases, with 7 bases sitting between them. Here the CDR3 reads CASSQEEDSTDTQYF. The CDR3 DNA sequence: TGCGCCAGCAGCCAAGAAGAAGATAGCACAGATACGCAGTATTTT.

This chain uses TRBV6-1 with TRBJ2-3; no clear D gene. V was trimmed by 0 bases and J by 6 bases, leaving 7 bases between them. Germline-derived CDR1 and CDR2 are MNHNS and SASEGT. The CDR3 has 13 residues. CDR3 amino acids: CASSEATSDTQYF. The CDR3 DNA reads TGTGCCAGCAGTGAAGCGACAAGTGATACGCAGTATTTT.

V and J are TRBV5-4 and TRBJ1-1; 8 bases map to TRBD1. V dropped 0 bases and J dropped 6; count of bases not matched to a gene: 10. Germline V gives CDR1 SGHNT, CDR2 YYREEE (reference sequence). This CDR3 is built from 16 residues. The CDR3 loop reads CASSLGGGTGHAEAFF. CDR3 DNA sequence: TGTGCCAGCAGCTTGGGGGGAGGGACAGGCCACGCTGAAGCTTTCTTT.

This clonotype came up a few times. The chain recombines TRBV7-2 with TRBJ1-2; D is perhaps TRBD1 (6 bases). Trimming left V 3 bases short and J 7 bases short, with 15 bases between. There are 14 residues in the CDR3. Per germline, CDR1 SGHTA and CDR2 FQGNSA. The CDR3 protein is CASSFDRLQGGYTF. Written as DNA, the CDR3 is TGTGCCAGCAGCTTCGACAGGCTCCAGGGTGGCTACACCTTC.

The chain is built from TRBV20-1 and TRBJ1-5; 7 bases line up with TRBD1. With V trimmed by 6 bases and J by 1 base, 6 bases remained unmatched. In germline, CDR1 is DFQATT, CDR2 SNEGSKA (reference sequence). This CDR3 is built from 14 residues. CDR3 coding DNA: TGCAGTGCCCAGGGGGTCGACAGCAATCAGCCCCAGCATTTT. Translation gives CSAQGVDSNQPQHF.

The chain recombines TRBV20-1 with TRBJ1-2; TRBD1 might be the D (5 bases). Germline V gene sequence: CDR1 DFQATT, CDR2 SNEGSKA (reference sequence). The CDR3 is made up of 13 amino acids. The germline V and J ends were trimmed by 6 bases and 7 bases, with 18 bases remaining between them. The CDR3 DNA is TGCAGTGCCGCACAGGCCTCGAGGAGTGGCTACACCTTC. Encoded protein: CSAAQASRSGYTF.

This sequence joins TRBV6-5 and TRBJ2-3; 7 nucleotides agree with TRBD2. The CDR3 contains 14 residues. V gave up 2 bases and J gave up 3 bases; unmatched junction bases: 2. CDR1 is MNHEY and CDR2 is SVGAGI in the germline V gene. The CDR3 nucleotides are TGTGCCAGCAGTTACCTAGCGGATACAGATACGCAGTATTTT. Translated, it gives CASSYLADTDTQYF.

The chain recombines TRBV27 with TRBJ1-4; D perhaps matches TRBD1 (5 bases). The germline gives CDR1 MNHEY, CDR2 SMNVEV (reference sequence). The CDR3 contains 14 residues. V was pared by 3 bases and J by 8 bases, with 13 bases between. In DNA, the CDR3 is TGTGCCAGCAGTTTCAGGGTACGAAAGGAAAAACTGTTTTTT. Its translation is CASSFRVRKEKLFF.

The chain links TRBV20-1 to TRBJ2-7, with 7 bases identical to TRBD2. This CDR3 contains 16 residues. The V segment lost 0 bases and the J segment 7 bases; nucleotides outside the gene matches: 15. The germline CDR1 and CDR2 sequences are DFQATT and SNEGSKA (reference sequence). CDR3 in DNA: TGCAGTGCTAGAGATACGGCTAGCGGTAAATACAATGAGCAGTACTTC. Its translation is CSARDTASGKYNEQYF.

The V call is TRBV6-2 or TRBV6-3, the J call TRBJ2-2; D unresolved. The CDR3 loop spans 15 amino acids. Germline V lookup: CDR1 MNHEY, CDR2 SVGEGT. The ends were cut back, 6 bases at V and 0 bases at J, with 11 bases in the middle. CDR3 region: CASSYKAANTGELFF. The CDR3, as DNA: TGTGCCAGCAGCTACAAGGCAGCGAACACCGGGGAGCTGTTTTTT.

The chain couples TRBV19 to TRBJ1-1; D is unresolved. The CDR3 extends over 14 amino acids. With 7 bases removed from V and 1 base from J, the gap between germline ends came to 13 bases. The germline V gene has CDR1 LNHDA and CDR2 SQIVND (reference sequence). The DNA for the CDR3 is TGTGCCAGTACGACCGGACCCTCGAACACTGAAGCTTTCTTT. Translation: CASTTGPSNTEAFF.

Here the CDR3 DNA reads TGTGCCAGCAGTCCCATCGAAAGAGGAAGAAACACCATATATTTT. Protein product: CASSPIERGRNTIYF. V gene TRBV28 combines with J gene TRBJ1-3, with D unresolved. Deletions cut 5 bases from V and 5 bases from J, with 16 bases between. CDR3 length equals 15 residues. CDR1 is MDHEN and CDR2 is SYDVKM in the germline V gene.

The chain employs TRBV5-5 and TRBJ2-3; D gene ambiguous. Per germline, CDR1 SGHKS and CDR2 YYEKEE (reference sequence). The CDR3 is made up of 14 amino acids. Trimming took off 0 bases at V and 3 bases at J, with 8 bases between the two ends. The CDR3 nucleotides read TGTGCCAGCAGCTTGGATACCCCGACAGATACGCAGTATTTT. It is translated as CASSLDTPTDTQYF.

This clonotype was detected many times. The chain couples TRBV7-4 to TRBJ2-7; 9 nucleotides line up with TRBD1. V was pared by 2 bases and J by 4 bases, with 9 bases of the junction left unmatched. CDR3 length equals 16 residues. The germline V gene encodes CDR1 SGHVT and CDR2 SQSDAQ. The CDR3 bases are TGTGCCAGCAGCTTATCTCCGGGACAGGGTTGGTACGAGCAGTACTTC. It codes for CASSLSPGQGWYEQYF. The variable domain in full, with the rest retrieved from reference TRBV7-4 and TRBJ2-7, is GAGVSQSPRYKVAKRGRDVALRCDSISGHVTLYWYRQTLGQGSEVLTYSQSDAQRDKSGRPSGRFSAERPERSVSTLKIQRTEQGDSAVYLCASSLSPGQGWYEQYFGPGTRLTVT.

The chain has TRBV27 and TRBJ2-4, with 8 bases identical to TRBD1. The CDR3 has 14 residues. Germline trimming cut 5 bases from V and 13 bases from J; bases unmatched to any gene: 13. The germline gives CDR1 MNHEY, CDR2 SMNVEV (reference sequence). CDR3 residues: CASSPRQGRYEQYF. The DNA for the CDR3 is TGTGCCAGCAGTCCCAGACAGGGGCGGTATGAGCAGTACTTC.

The genes are TRBV6-5 and TRBJ2-5; D possibly corresponds to TRBD1 (7 bases). Germline V gene data show CDR1 as MNHEY and CDR2 as SVGAGI. The CDR3 spans 11 residues. The V and J ends lost 5 bases and 11 bases respectively, with 12 bases between them. The CDR3 is CASSASGGQYF. The CDR3 DNA reads as TGTGCCAGCAGTGCATCAGGGGGGCAGTACTTC.

The chain combines TRBV20-1 with TRBJ1-1, with D unclear. Germline-derived CDR1 and CDR2 are DFQATT and SNEGSKA (reference sequence). The V gene lost 0 bases and the J gene lost 10 bases, with 12 bases spanning the gap. The CDR3 runs 12 residues. CDR3 nucleotides: TGCAGTGCTAGAGATTCCCCCGCTGTAGCTTTCTTT. Its translation: CSARDSPAVAFF.